This T cell receptor beta chain comes out of a study of cytomegalovirus exposure and HLA in healthy donors (TCRdb year 2017). Regarding the research as a whole: An earlier analysis of roughly 630 of the donors reported 250 to 300 Gb of sequence data and approximately 110 million unique TCR beta sequences from about 200 million T cells. An early release that covered about 600 HLA-typed donors contained 300 to 350 gigabases of sequencing data and about 84 million unique TCR sequences. Of the approximately 400 genotyped donors, approximately 82% fell in the genetic ancestry cluster associated with self-reported Caucasian donors. The study aimed to test whether signatures of past pathogen exposure could be identified by cataloging public T cell receptors. The study profiled the T cell repertoires of under 850 subjects by immunosequencing and related them to cytomegalovirus serostatus. A separate validation cohort of over a hundred different subjects was used in addition to the 666-subject first cohort. To predict cytomegalovirus infection status, the study brought together high-throughput TCR immunosequencing, statistical association of individual TCRs with disease status, and machine learning. In a later analysis, previously published TCR beta repertoires from roughly 710 donors were re-analyzed and high-resolution HLA genotyping was added so that TCR occurrence patterns could be studied. The later analysis used no new phenotypic data to find candidate immune exposures, relying instead on TCR beta sequences and their occurrence across donors. An earlier analysis of about 600 of the donors used high-throughput TCR beta sequencing to judge whether each TCR beta V gene segment behaved as functional or pseudogenic. Alongside the repertoire data, information on donor age, sex, ethnicity and CMV serostatus was compiled. In a later genetic analysis, genome-wide SNP genotypes for about three fifths of the 666 donors were used, and that subset was treated as a discovery cohort. Every repertoire in the discovery cohort had been generated on one and the same sequencing platform. HLA typing covered class I and class II loci at four-digit resolution. The number of typed donors differed by locus: about 620-640 for A, B, C, DRB1 and DQB1; approximately 520 for DQA1; fewer than 610 for DPA1; and 400 to 480 for DPB1. Because of strong linkage in the cohort, five DR-DQ haplotypes were treated as single units for association and clustering. Across approximately 400 genotyped donors of the cohort, an average of roughly 230,000 unique TCR beta nucleotide sequences per donor were sequenced, and 15% to 20% of those sequences were non-productive.

A remark on this clone: Its recognized antigen is unknown. Per-base quality was not reported, and no clone a single base away is much larger than it.

Findings and caveats that apply to the study as a whole: A later analysis found that most CMV-associated TCR beta chains appeared HLA-restricted, with HLA associations seemingly driven largely by CMV exposure. The only immune exposure information available for the cohort was CMV serostatus. The study listed 150 to 200 TCR beta chains as associated with cytomegalovirus. Most TCR sequences were seen in very few donors, while some public TCRs were found in many individuals. In an earlier analysis of approximately 600 of the donors, most TCR beta V segments were observed in productive rearrangements about 87% or about 30% of the time, broadly matching IMGT annotations. When HLA alleles, especially DR and DQ, strongly co-occurred, attributing TCR associations to individual alleles was difficult. A later genetic analysis associated a missense DCLRE1C variant with V-gene and J-gene trimming of TCR beta chains, and an independent cohort replicated the association. A later analysis found that HLA-associated TCR beta chains were more clonally expanded and had lower generation probabilities than equally common non-associated chains. A later analysis found that TCR association rates varied across HLA loci, with DRB1 alleles showing the most associated TCRs and HLA-C alleles the fewest. In vitro tests confirmed that a few of the cytomegalovirus-associated TCR beta chains recognize cytomegalovirus antigens. According to a later genetic analysis, donors in an Asian-associated ancestry cluster had fewer N-insertions in productive TCRs than the roughly 700-donor mean. A later analysis associated about 17,000 TCR beta sequences with specific HLA alleles at a false discovery rate of 0.05. In both the original and validation cohorts, the classifier was reported to diagnose cytomegalovirus status with high specificity and sensitivity. A group of highly shared sequence variants was considered likely to be a technical artifact of the sequencing pipeline. Roughly uniform sequencing depth across donors was assumed in presence/absence analyses, although this assumption may not hold. In this cohort, only TCR beta chains were sequenced, and detectable features were limited by the absence of alpha or paired-chain data. A later analysis reported that several top co-occurrence clusters appeared linked to parvovirus B19, influenza, CMV and Epstein-Barr virus. About 17 rarely observed V segments, including chromosome 9 orphons, were excluded from the earlier analysis of several hundred of the donors because counts were too low. A further reported finding was that TCR beta sequences accurately predicted the HLA-A and HLA-B alleles for most subjects in the first cohort. The authors suggested that the approach could potentially be generalized to other disease states and immunological phenotypes. HLA typing was unavailable for some donors at each locus, so association tests used only the typed subset. Because the 87-base-pair reads could not distinguish some IMGT-functional V segments, including TRBV6-2 and TRBV6-3, those segments were excluded. Correlated functional status among segregating V segments might be attributable to linkage disequilibrium, but an unknown experimental factor could not be ruled out.

Library preparation employed the immunoSEQ multiplex PCR assay. The multiplex PCR relied on a mix of 60 forward primers for TCR Vbeta segments and 13 reverse primers for TCR Jbeta segments. The CDR3 region of rearranged TCR beta genes was amplified from genomic DNA by a multiplex PCR assay. Amplified TCR beta libraries were sequenced as 87-base-pair reads on the Illumina HiSeq System. As for the authors' bioinformatics: A later analysis tallied roughly 78 million unique TCR beta chains across the 610 or so repertoires, and about 10 million of those chains were shared by two or more donors. Raw reads were error-corrected and collapsed into unique sequences by a nearest-neighbor algorithm in which closely related sequences were merged to remove PCR and sequencing errors. Alignment of CDR3 sequences to IMGT reference sequences was used to assign V, D and J gene segments. For a sequence to be retained, a match of at least six nucleotides to both a V gene segment and a J gene segment was required. A rearrangement was called productive if the CDR3 had no stop codons and remained in frame with V and J, and every other rearrangement was called non-productive. CDR3 was defined according to IMGT convention as the region running from the second conserved V-encoded cysteine to the conserved J-encoded phenylalanine. The earlier analysis of 500 to 650 of the donors excluded any sequence lacking an unambiguous match to a single V gene segment. An earlier analysis of a few hundred of the donors classified V segments as functional when productive rearrangements were above 56.7% and as segregating when the standard deviation between donors was above 5%. A statistical classification framework was developed to diagnose cytomegalovirus status using the catalog of TCR beta chain sequences. In a later analysis, TCR nucleotide sequences were compared against IMGT/GENE-DB human TR gene sequences so that V and J genes could be assigned. In a later analysis, CDR3 sequences and most-parsimonious VDJ recombination scenarios were assigned using the TCRdist pipeline. In a later analysis, each TCR beta chain was defined by its CDR3 amino acid sequence together with its V-gene family, and reads lacking a unique V-gene family were excluded. As a way to deal with suspected cross-contamination and a sequencing artifact, a later analysis dropped hundreds of nucleotide sequences that were highly shared and had low generation probability. In a later analysis, a clonal expansion index was calculated for each public chain from normalized within-repertoire ranks of inferred template counts. In a later analysis, generation probabilities were computed with a VDJ recombination model fitted to out-of-frame rearrangements, and the resulting probabilities were checked against IGoR. In a later analysis, hypergeometric tests were used to score TCR-TCR, TCR-HLA and TCR-CMV co-occurrence, with a repertoire-size bias correction applied to TCR pairs. False discovery rates were estimated in a later analysis by permuting HLA or CMV assignments 20 times. In a later analysis, co-occurring TCRs were grouped using DBSCAN, and TCRdist sequence similarity was added for clustering within HLA-allele-positive subsets. Repertoires with fewer than 30,000 or more than 120,000 public chains were left out of co-occurrence clustering, as were a few repertoires with anomalous nucleotide sharing. TCRdb limited this immuneACCESS table to in-frame rearrangements with V and J called. A share of clones is missing; checked studies link under half to unresolved V genes, and the rest is unexplained. V and J calls and clone size are given by that table; D and trimming were obtained from the DNA. This sample is represented by about 150,000 clones; around 80% of them were singletons. Clones ranked in the top ten supply less than 1.5% of the sample.

In total, 630 or so healthy bone marrow donors made up the cohort. Cohort members were all nominally healthy when sampled, although unrecorded immune exposures were likely present. The donor was CMV seropositive and was included in the group of 250 to 350 seropositive cohort members. A peripheral blood sample was collected from each donor, and TCR beta sequencing was performed on peripheral blood mononuclear cells. Genomic DNA was extracted from the blood cell samples with the Qiagen DNeasy Blood Extraction Kit. The CDR3 contains 12 residues, cysteine and phenylalanine counted. Only the CDR3 region is kept as DNA, spanning 36 bases read in frame from base 1. At the junction V is shortened by 1 base and J by 6 bases, with 4 bases in between. The germline V gene sets CDR1 to MNHNS and CDR2 to SASEGT.

The sequence came from a young woman in good health and CMV-seropositive. The V gene is TRBV6-1 and the J gene is TRBJ1-5, with no reliable assignment of the D segment. Sample: PBMCs. The CDR3 reads CASSEGGQPQHF. The DNA sequence is as follows: TGTGCCAGCAGTGAAGGCGGTCAGCCCCAGCATTTT.